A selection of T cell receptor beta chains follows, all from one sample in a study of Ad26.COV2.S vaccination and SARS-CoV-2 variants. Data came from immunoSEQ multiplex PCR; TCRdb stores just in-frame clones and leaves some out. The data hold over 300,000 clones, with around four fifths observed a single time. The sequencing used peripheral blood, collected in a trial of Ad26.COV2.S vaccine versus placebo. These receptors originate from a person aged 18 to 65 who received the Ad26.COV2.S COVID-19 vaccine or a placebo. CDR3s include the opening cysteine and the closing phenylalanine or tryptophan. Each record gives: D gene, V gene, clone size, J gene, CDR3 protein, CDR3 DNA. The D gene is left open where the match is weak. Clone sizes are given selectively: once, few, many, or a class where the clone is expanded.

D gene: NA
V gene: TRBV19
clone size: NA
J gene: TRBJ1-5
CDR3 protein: CASSIEGQPQHF
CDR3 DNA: TGTGCCAGTAGTATAGAGGGACAGCCCCAGCATTTT

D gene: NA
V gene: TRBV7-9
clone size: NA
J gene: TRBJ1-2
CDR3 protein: CASSVGSF
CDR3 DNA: TGTGCCAGCAGCGTCGGCAGCTTC

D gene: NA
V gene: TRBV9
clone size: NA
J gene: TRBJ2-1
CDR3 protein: CASSGAGTGSYNEQFF
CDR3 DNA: TGTGCCAGCAGCGGTGCCGGGACCGGATCCTACAATGAGCAGTTCTTC

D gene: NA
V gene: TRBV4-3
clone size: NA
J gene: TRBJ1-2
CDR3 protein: CASSQEGTGNSFNYGYTF
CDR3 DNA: TGCGCCAGCAGCCAAGAAGGTACGGGAAACAGCTTTAACTATGGCTACACCTTC

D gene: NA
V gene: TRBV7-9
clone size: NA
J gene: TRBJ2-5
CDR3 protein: CASSLDQETQYF
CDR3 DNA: TGTGCCAGCAGCTTAGATCAGGAGACCCAGTACTTC

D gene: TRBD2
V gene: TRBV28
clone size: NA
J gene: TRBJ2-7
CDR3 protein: CASSLFSLAGTNEQYF
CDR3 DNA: TGTGCCAGCAGTTTATTTTCACTAGCGGGGACTAACGAGCAGTACTTC

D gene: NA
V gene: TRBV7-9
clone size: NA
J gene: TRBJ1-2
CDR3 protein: CASSGHYYGYTF
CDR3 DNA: TGTGCCAGCAGTGGGCATTACTATGGCTACACCTTC

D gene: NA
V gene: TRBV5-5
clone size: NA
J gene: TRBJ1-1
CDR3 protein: CASSLKLGRVTVYTEAFF
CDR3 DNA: TGTGCCAGCAGCTTGAAACTCGGCAGGGTAACAGTGTATACTGAAGCTTTCTTT

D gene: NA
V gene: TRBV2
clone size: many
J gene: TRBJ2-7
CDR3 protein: CASSGVEGGEQYF
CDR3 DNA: TGTGCCAGCAGTGGCGTTGAGGGAGGCGAGCAGTACTTC

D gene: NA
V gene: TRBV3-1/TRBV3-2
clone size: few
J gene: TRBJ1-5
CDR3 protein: CASSQDAGGQPQHF
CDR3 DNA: TGTGCCAGCAGCCAAGATGCGGGGGGTCAGCCCCAGCATTTT

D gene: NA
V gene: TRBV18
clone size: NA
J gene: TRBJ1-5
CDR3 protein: CASSPQGPDQPQHF
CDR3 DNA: TGTGCCAGCTCACCACAGGGACCCGATCAGCCCCAGCATTTT

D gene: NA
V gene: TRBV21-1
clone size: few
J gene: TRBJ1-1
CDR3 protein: CASSEDSRRTEAFF
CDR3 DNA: TGTGCCAGCAGCGAGGACAGCCGGAGGACTGAAGCTTTCTTT

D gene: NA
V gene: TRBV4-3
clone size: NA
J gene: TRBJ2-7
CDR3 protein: CASSQNRAYEQYF
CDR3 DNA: TGCGCCAGCAGCCAAAACAGGGCTTACGAGCAGTACTTC

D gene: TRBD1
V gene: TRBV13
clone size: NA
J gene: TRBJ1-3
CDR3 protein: CASSFDRGTGNTIYF
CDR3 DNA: TGTGCCAGCAGTTTTGACAGGGGAACTGGAAACACCATATATTTT

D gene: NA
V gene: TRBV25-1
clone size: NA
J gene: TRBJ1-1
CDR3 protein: CASSEQGRGNTEAFF
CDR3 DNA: TGTGCCAGCAGTGAGCAGGGACGGGGTAACACTGAAGCTTTCTTT

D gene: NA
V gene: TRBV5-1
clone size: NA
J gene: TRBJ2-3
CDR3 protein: CASSSSRGTDTQYF
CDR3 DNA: TGCGCCAGCAGCTCATCTCGGGGCACAGATACGCAGTATTTT

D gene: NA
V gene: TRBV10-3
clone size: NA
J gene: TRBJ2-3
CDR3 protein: CAISDTSTDTQYF
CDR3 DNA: TGTGCCATCAGTGATACTAGCACAGATACGCAGTATTTT

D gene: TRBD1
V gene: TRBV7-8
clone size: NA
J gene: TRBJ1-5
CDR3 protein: CASSPGTGRQPQHF
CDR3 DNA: TGTGCCAGCAGCCCGGGGACAGGACGTCAGCCCCAGCATTTT

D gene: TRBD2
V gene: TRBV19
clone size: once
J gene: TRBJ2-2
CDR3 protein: CASSTYKTSGGKSGELFF
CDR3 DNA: TGTGCCAGTAGTACTTACAAGACTAGCGGGGGGAAGTCCGGGGAGCTGTTTTTT

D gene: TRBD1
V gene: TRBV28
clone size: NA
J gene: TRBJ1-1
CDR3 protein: CASSSGTGNTEAFF
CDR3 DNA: TGTGCCAGCAGTTCCGGGACAGGGAACACTGAAGCTTTCTTT

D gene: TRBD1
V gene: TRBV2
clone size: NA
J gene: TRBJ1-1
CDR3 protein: CASSTTGVGTEAFF
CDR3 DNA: TGTGCCAGCAGTACCACAGGGGTGGGCACTGAAGCTTTCTTT

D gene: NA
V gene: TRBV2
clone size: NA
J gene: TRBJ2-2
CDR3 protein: CASGGRVVNTGELFF
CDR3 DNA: TGTGCCTCAGGAGGCAGGGTAGTAAACACCGGGGAGCTGTTTTTT

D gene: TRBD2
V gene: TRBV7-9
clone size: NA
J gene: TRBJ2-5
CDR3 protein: CASSLAGAGDWETQYF
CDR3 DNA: TGTGCCAGCAGCTTAGCAGGAGCGGGAGATTGGGAGACCCAGTACTTC

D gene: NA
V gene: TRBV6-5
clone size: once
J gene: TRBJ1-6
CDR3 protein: CASGGVYNSPLHF
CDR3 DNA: TGTGCCAGCGGCGGGGTCTATAATTCACCCCTCCACTTT

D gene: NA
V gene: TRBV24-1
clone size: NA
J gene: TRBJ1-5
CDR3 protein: CATNTGNQPQHF
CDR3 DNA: TGTGCCACTAATACGGGGAACCAGCCCCAGCATTTT

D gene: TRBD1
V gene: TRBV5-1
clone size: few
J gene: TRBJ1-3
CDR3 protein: CASRPDRGGNTIYF
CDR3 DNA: TGCGCCAGCAGGCCTGACAGGGGTGGAAACACCATATATTTT

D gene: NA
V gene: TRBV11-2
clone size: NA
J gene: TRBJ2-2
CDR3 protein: CASSLLLNTGELFF
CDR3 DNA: TGTGCCAGCAGCTTATTATTAAACACCGGGGAGCTGTTTTTT

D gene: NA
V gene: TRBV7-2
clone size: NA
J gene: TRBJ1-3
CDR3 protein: CASSPQGFPGNTIYF
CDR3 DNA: TGTGCCAGCAGCCCCCAGGGTTTCCCTGGAAACACCATATATTTT

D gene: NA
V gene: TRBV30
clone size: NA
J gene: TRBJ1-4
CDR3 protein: CAWSVGVNEKLFF
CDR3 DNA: TGTGCCTGGAGTGTAGGGGTAAATGAAAAACTGTTTTTT

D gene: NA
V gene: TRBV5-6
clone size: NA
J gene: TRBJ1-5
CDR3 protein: CASSSGARRGGNQPQHF
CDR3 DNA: TGTGCCAGCAGCTCCGGAGCCCGCAGGGGTGGCAATCAGCCCCAGCATTTT

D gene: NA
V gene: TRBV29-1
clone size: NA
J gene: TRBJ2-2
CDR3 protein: CSVFRQMNTGELFF
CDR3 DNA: TGCAGCGTTTTCCGACAGATGAACACCGGGGAGCTGTTTTTT

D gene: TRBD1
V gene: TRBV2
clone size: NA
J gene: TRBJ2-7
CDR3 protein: CASSGTGVYEQYF
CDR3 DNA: TGTGCCAGCAGTGGGACAGGGGTCTACGAGCAGTACTTC